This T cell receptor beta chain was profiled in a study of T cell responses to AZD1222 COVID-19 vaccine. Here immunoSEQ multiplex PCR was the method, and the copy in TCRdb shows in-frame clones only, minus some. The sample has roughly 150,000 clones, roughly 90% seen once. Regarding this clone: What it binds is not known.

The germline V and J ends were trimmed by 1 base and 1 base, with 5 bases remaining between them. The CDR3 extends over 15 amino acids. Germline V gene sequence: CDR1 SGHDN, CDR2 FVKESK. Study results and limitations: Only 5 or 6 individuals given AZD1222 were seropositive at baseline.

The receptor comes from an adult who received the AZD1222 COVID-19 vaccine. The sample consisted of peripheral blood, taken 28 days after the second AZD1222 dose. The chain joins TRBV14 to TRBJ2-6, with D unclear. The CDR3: CASSQGGSGANVLTF. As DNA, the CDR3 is TGTGCCAGCAGCCAAGGGGGATCTGGGGCCAACGTCCTGACTTTC.